The 23 T cell receptor beta chains presented below share a single source sample, sequenced in a study of immune evolution from preneoplasia to lung adenocarcinoma. Assay: immunoSEQ multiplex PCR; the TCRdb copy retains only in-frame clones and omits some. The sample contains approximately 5,000 clones, over 65% of which appear only once. The sequencing input was FFPE lung adenocarcinoma in situ tissue. The origin of the receptors is a person aged 55-80 years with lung adenocarcinoma.

This chain connects TRBV7-3 to TRBJ2-5; D gene unclear. The germline gives CDR1 SGHTA, CDR2 FQGTGA. Trimming stripped 8 bases from V and 2 bases from J, with 9 bases between. The CDR3 consists of 12 residues. CDR3 in DNA: TGTGCCAGCCCGGCGCGGCAAGAGACCCAGTACTTC. It is translated as CASPARQETQYF.

The V gene is TRBV6-4, the J gene TRBJ2-6; D is undetermined. CDR3 length: 19 amino acids. CDR1 is MRHNA and CDR2 is SNTAGT in the germline V gene. The V end lost 4 bases, the J end lost 0 bases, and 19 bases lay between the germline ends. CDR3 DNA sequence: TGTGCCAGCAGTGTAGTAGCATCGGGCTTTAGCTCTGGGGCCAACGTCCTGACTTTC. This codes for CASSVVASGFSSGANVLTF.

V gene TRBV10-2 combines with J gene TRBJ1-1; D ambiguous. The germline V gene encodes CDR1 WSHSY and CDR2 SAAADI. The CDR3 loop spans 14 amino acids. V dropped 5 bases and J dropped 3 bases, with 13 bases sitting between them. The CDR3 DNA reads as TGCGCCAGCAGTAAGGATTCCGCCTACACTGAAGCTTTCTTT. It translates to CASSKDSAYTEAFF.

The genes are TRBV9 and TRBJ2-2; D gene unclear. CDR1 and CDR2 (germline): SGDLS, YYNGEE. The CDR3 is 17 amino acids. V dropped 2 bases and J dropped 6 bases, with 20 bases sitting between them. CDR3 in DNA: TGTGCCAGCAGCGTGGGCGGTCTACAGTTAGTCTCCGGGGAGCTGTTTTTT. Translated: CASSVGGLQLVSGELFF.

The J gene is TRBJ1-5, the V gene TRBV4-3; no firm D call. This CDR3 region has 14 residues. The germline V gene encodes CDR1 LGHNA and CDR2 YSLEER. V was pared by 0 bases and J by 0 bases, with 3 bases between. As DNA, the CDR3 is TGCGCCAGCAGCCAAGACAGTAGCAATCAGCCCCAGCATTTT. Translated, it gives CASSQDSSNQPQHF.

J is TRBJ2-2 and V is TRBV9; 8 bases are a match to TRBD2. This CDR3 spans 15 amino acids. V shed 10 bases and J 7 bases; nucleotides not matched to a gene: 15. Germline V gene data show CDR1 as SGDLS and CDR2 as YYNGEE. Here the CDR3 DNA reads TGTGCCGGACCCCCTCCAACGGGGGGGGACGGGGAGCTGTTTTTT. Protein product: CAGPPPTGGDGELFF.

The chain employs TRBV6-1 and TRBJ1-1, with 8 positions matching TRBD1. J lost 7 bases, V lost 2 bases, and 6 bases had no gene match. Per germline, CDR1 MNHNS and CDR2 SASEGT. The CDR3 sequence is 14 residues long. The CDR3 region is CASSESQGVGEAFF. Here the CDR3 DNA reads TGTGCCAGCAGTGAATCACAGGGGGTCGGTGAAGCTTTCTTT.

The chain carries TRBV5-8 and TRBJ1-6; D unclear. Germline V gives CDR1 SGHTS, CDR2 YDEGEE. The CDR3 loop spans 15 amino acids. V gave up 4 bases and J gave up 4 bases, with 12 bases separating them. The CDR3 nucleotides are TGTGCCAGCAGCGCCGGGGAGATATATAATTCACCCCTCCACTTT. Translated: CASSAGEIYNSPLHF.

The gene calls are TRBV9 and TRBJ1-3; TRBD1 agrees at 9 bases. The CDR3 runs to 16 residues. Looked up from germline, CDR1 is SGDLS and CDR2 is YYNGEE. The J segment lost 6 bases and the V segment lost 0 bases, leaving 7 bases of the junction unmatched. CDR3 residues: CASSVGGTGPANTIYF. CDR3 nucleotides: TGTGCCAGCAGCGTAGGCGGGACAGGGCCGGCAAACACCATATATTTT.

The chain recombines TRBV6-5 with TRBJ1-2; TRBD1 aligns across 8 bases. This CDR3 has 13 amino acids. J gave up 3 bases and V 5 bases, and 2 bases lay outside the gene matches. From germline, CDR1 is MNHEY and CDR2 SVGAGI. The CDR3 loop is CASSPGGDYGYTF. For the CDR3, the DNA is TGTGCCAGCAGTCCAGGGGGCGACTATGGCTACACCTTC.

This clone was seen once. The chain carries TRBV6-5 and TRBJ1-6, with D possibly TRBD1 on 6 matching bases. V was clipped by 2 bases and J by 5 bases, with 7 bases between them. CDR1 is MNHEY, CDR2 SVGAGI, per germline. The CDR3 is 14 residues long. The CDR3 protein is CASSYEGDNSPLHF. The CDR3 DNA sequence: TGTGCCAGCAGTTACGAGGGGGATAATTCACCCCTCCACTTT.

The chain carries TRBV10-3 and TRBJ1-6; perhaps TRBD1 as D (5 bases). Trimming took 3 bases from V and 7 from J, leaving 10 bases between them. Per germline, CDR1 ENHRY and CDR2 SYGVKD. The CDR3 extends over 14 amino acids. The chain's CDR3 is CAISDSGGNSPLHF. CDR3 DNA: TGTGCCATCAGTGACTCTGGGGGAAATTCACCCCTCCACTTT.

The V call is TRBV18, the J call TRBJ1-1; D is ambiguous. The V end was cut by 4 bases, the J end by 1 base, with 13 bases between. Germline CDR1 is KGHSH and CDR2 is LQKENI. The CDR3 covers 15 residues. This CDR3 reads CASSQWNPRNTEAFF. The CDR3 DNA sequence: TGTGCCAGCTCACAATGGAATCCTAGGAACACTGAAGCTTTCTTT.

J is TRBJ2-1 and V is TRBV5-4, with a possible D match to TRBD1 (6 bases). The CDR3 sequence is 15 residues long. Between the trimmed V and J ends, which lost 4 bases and 2 bases, there was a span of 13 bases. Germline assignment: CDR1 SGHNT and CDR2 YYREEE (reference sequence). The CDR3 region is CASSHKGQAYNEQFF. CDR3 in DNA: TGTGCCAGCAGCCACAAGGGACAAGCCTACAATGAGCAGTTCTTC.

By sample fraction, this clone is large. The chain employs TRBV4-1 and TRBJ1-2; 10 bases line up with TRBD1. The CDR3 extends over 17 amino acids. V was pared by 0 bases and J by 2 bases, with 6 bases of the junction left unmatched. From germline, CDR1 is MGHRA and CDR2 YSYEKL. DNA of the CDR3: TGCGCCAGCAGCCAAGATAAGGGACAGGGGATAAACTATGGCTACACCTTC. This translates into CASSQDKGQGINYGYTF.

This chain connects TRBV29-1 to TRBJ2-2; 8 bases line up with TRBD1. CDR3 length: 14 amino acids. Germline-derived CDR1 and CDR2 are SQVTM and ANQGSEA. Losses at the gene ends were 7 bases for V and 4 bases for J; bases not matched to a gene: 8. CDR3 region: CSAGQGRGTGELFF. DNA of the CDR3: TGCAGCGCCGGACAGGGACGAGGCACCGGGGAGCTGTTTTTT.

The rearrangement links TRBV7-2 to TRBJ1-2; 9 positions match TRBD1. The CDR3 consists of 14 residues. V trimming: 4 bases; J trimming: 4 bases; junction bases outside the gene matches: 4. Per germline, CDR1 SGHTA and CDR2 FQGNSA. CDR3 sequence (DNA): TGTGCCAGCAGCTACGGACAGGGGAGCTATGGCTACACCTTC. Amino acids: CASSYGQGSYGYTF.

This sequence joins TRBV5-5 and TRBJ1-5; D gene unclear. This CDR3 comprises 13 residues. Germline V gene data show CDR1 as SGHKS and CDR2 as YYEKEE (reference sequence). Between the trimmed V and J ends, which lost 0 bases and 7 bases, there was a span of 8 bases. The CDR3 loop reads CASSLDPGQPQHF. The CDR3 DNA is TGTGCCAGCAGCTTGGATCCAGGCCAGCCCCAGCATTTT.

This chain joins TRBV5-5 and TRBJ2-3, with D hard to call. The CDR3 is 17 amino acids. The germline gives CDR1 SGHKS, CDR2 YYEKEE (reference sequence). The V and J ends lost 0 bases and 1 base respectively, with 15 bases between them. The CDR3 DNA is TGTGCCAGCAGCTTGGTTAAGTCCCCCCGAGGCACAGATACGCAGTATTTT. Translated: CASSLVKSPRGTDTQYF.

The chain is built from TRBV7-2 and TRBJ1-1; D is ambiguous. The CDR3 runs 12 residues. Trimming cost V 2 bases and J 2 bases, with 3 bases left between them. Germline values: CDR1 SGHTA, CDR2 FQGNSA. The CDR3 sequence: CASSLSNTEAFF. The CDR3 coding sequence is TGTGCCAGCAGCTTATCTAACACTGAAGCTTTCTTT.

A note on this clone: A junction end diverges from the germline sequence, so it may reflect a read error. The chain recombines TRBV7-7 with TRBJ2-3; tentative D call: TRBD2 (6 bases). Germline CDR1 and CDR2: SSHAT and FNYEAQ (reference sequence). This CDR3 contains 13 residues. The CDR3 sequence is CASSLAEGDTQYF. CDR3 DNA sequence: TGTGCTAGCAGCTTAGCGGAGGGCGATACGCAGTATTTT.

This chain links TRBV9 with TRBJ1-1, with 7 positions matching TRBD1. The CDR3 is made up of 15 amino acids. After removal of 4 bases from V and 1 base from J, the junction contained 7 bases not matched to a gene. Per germline, CDR1 SGDLS and CDR2 YYNGEE. This CDR3 reads CASSPRQGKNTEAFF. CDR3 nucleotide sequence: TGTGCCAGCAGCCCTCGACAGGGTAAGAACACTGAAGCTTTCTTT.

This chain uses TRBV7-8 with TRBJ2-7; 9 bases match TRBD2. Germline CDR1 and CDR2: SGHVS and FQNEAQ. This CDR3 has 17 amino acids. V lost 0 bases to trimming and J lost 2 bases; unmatched junction nucleotides: 8. CDR3: CASSLARGRGGPYEQYF. Written as DNA, the CDR3 is TGTGCCAGCAGCTTAGCGCGTGGGCGGGGGGGTCCCTACGAGCAGTACTTC.